Below are 21 T cell receptor beta chains sequenced from a single sample in a study of metastatic and nonmetastatic thyroid tumors. TCRdb re-called clones via MiXCR from the PCR reads. The sample records 50,000 to 65,000 clones, less than 5% being singletons. Treatment of any kind had been given to no patient before thyroid surgery. The sequenced sample consisted of blood. These receptors were collected from a female donor with papillary thyroid cancer or a benign thyroid nodule (not recorded which). Some clones in this sample may be carry-over from other donors' samples.

This clone was picked up a small number of times. The chain employs TRBV2 and TRBJ1-1; D ambiguous. This CDR3 has 15 residues. V lost 3 bases and J lost 5, with 16 bases in between. Germline V lookup: CDR1 SNHLY, CDR2 FYNNEI. In DNA form, the CDR3 reads TGTGCCAGCAGTGACCGGTCATCAGTGGGGACTGAAGCTTTCTTT. It specifies CASSDRSSVGTEAFF.

Concerning this clone itself: A much larger clone is a single base away; this may be a read error. V gene TRBV6-2 or TRBV6-3 combines with J gene TRBJ1-6, with no clear D. CDR1 is MNHEY, CDR2 SVGEGT, per germline. The CDR3 loop spans 12 amino acids. CDR3 nucleotides: TGCGCCAGAGTTCCCGGGAATTCACCCCTCCACTTT. As protein: CARVPGNSPLHF.

This clone was detected a few times. This sequence joins TRBV27 and TRBJ2-2; 7 bases are a match to TRBD1. The trim removed 8 bases at V and 6 bases at J, leaving 12 bases unmatched. Germline V lookup: CDR1 MNHEY, CDR2 SMNVEV (reference sequence). The CDR3 length is 15 residues. This CDR3 is CASRPGQVKSGELFF. The DNA of the CDR3 is TGTGCCAGCCGACCTGGACAGGTGAAATCCGGGGAGCTGTTTTTT.

This clone was counted at least ten times. The CDR3 DNA reads as TGCGCCAGCAGTGATTCGGGCTCTGGAGAAAAACTGTTTTTT. It codes for CASSDSGSGEKLFF. The chain is built from TRBV10-1 and TRBJ1-4; D is unclear. The germline CDR1 and CDR2 sequences are WNHNN and SYGVQD (reference sequence). V shed 3 bases and J shed 8 bases, with 13 bases lying between them. The CDR3 has 14 amino acids.

There are many counts of this clone. CDR3 region: CASSLGQIYEQYF. In DNA, the CDR3 is TGTGCCAGCAGCTTAGGGCAGATTTACGAGCAGTACTTC. The chain combines TRBV7-8 with TRBJ2-7; D remains ambiguous. CDR1 SGHVS and CDR2 FQNEAQ come from the germline V gene. The CDR3 spans 13 residues. Trimming stripped 1 base from V and 4 bases from J, with 8 bases between.

This chain uses TRBV27 with TRBJ1-1, with D perhaps TRBD1 (6 bases). Germline-derived CDR1 and CDR2 are MNHEY and SMNVEV (reference sequence). This CDR3 contains 14 residues. Trimming stripped 6 bases from V and 4 bases from J, with 15 bases between. CDR3 amino acids: CASRSGTTSTEAFF. The CDR3 region has the DNA TGTGCCAGCAGATCCGGGACAACCTCCACTGAAGCTTTCTTT.

This clone was counted at least ten times. The chain is built from TRBV11-2 and TRBJ2-7; 13 nucleotides align to TRBD2. V dropped 6 bases and J dropped 4; count of bases not matched to a gene: 12. Germline-derived CDR1 and CDR2 are SGHAT and FQNNGV. CDR3 length: 17 amino acids. CDR3 sequence (DNA): TGTGCCAGCAGTCAGGGACTAGCGGGGAGACGAAGGTACGAGCAGTACTTC. Translating it yields CASSQGLAGRRRYEQYF.

This clone was recorded many times. The rearrangement joins TRBV20-1 to TRBJ2-5, with 7 nucleotides matching TRBD2. Germline-derived CDR1 and CDR2 are DFQATT and SNEGSKA (reference sequence). The CDR3 length is 17 residues. The J segment lost 5 bases and the V segment lost 1 base, leaving 16 bases of the junction unmatched. CDR3 region: CSARGGDYATLGETQYF. CDR3 DNA sequence: TGCAGTGCTAGAGGTGGGGACTATGCGACCCTTGGGGAGACCCAGTACTTC.

This clone appeared many times. The CDR3, as DNA: TGCGCCAGCAGCTTGGATTTAGCGGGAGGGAACACAGATACGCAGTATTTT. Translating it yields CASSLDLAGGNTDTQYF. The V gene is TRBV5-1, the J gene TRBJ2-3; 11 positions match TRBD2. The trim removed 0 bases at V and 2 bases at J, leaving 5 bases unmatched. Germline values: CDR1 SGHRS, CDR2 YFSETQ. This CDR3 is built from 17 residues.

This clone has at least ten counts. V gene TRBV7-2 combines with J gene TRBJ2-1; D might be TRBD2 (6 bases). The CDR3 contains 15 residues. Trimming took 4 bases from V and 0 from J, leaving 10 bases between them. The germline gives CDR1 SGHTA, CDR2 FQGNSA. The CDR3 DNA follows: TGTGCCAGCAGCTCCGGGACTCGCTCCTACAATGAGCAGTTCTTC. Its protein is CASSSGTRSYNEQFF.

This clone was detected ten times or more. The chain employs TRBV20-1 and TRBJ1-5; D remains unclear. Trimming shortened V by 3 bases and J by 0 bases, and 12 bases separated the two germline ends. This CDR3 contains 15 residues. Germline loops: CDR1 DFQATT, CDR2 SNEGSKA (reference sequence). CDR3 in DNA: TGCAGTGCTAGTGAGGTTTTGGTTAGCAATCAGCCCCAGCATTTT. It translates to CSASEVLVSNQPQHF.

V is TRBV20-1 and J is TRBJ2-6, with D perhaps assigned TRBD1 or TRBD2 (6 bases each). V was shortened by 6 bases and J by 0 bases, with 15 bases between the two germline ends. The germline gives CDR1 DFQATT, CDR2 SNEGSKA (reference sequence). This CDR3 contains 16 residues. The CDR3, as DNA: TGCAGTGCCCCAGGGGCGGGAAACTCTGGGGCCAACGTCCTGACTTTC. Amino acid sequence: CSAPGAGNSGANVLTF.

The V and J genes are TRBV29-1 and TRBJ1-2; 7 nucleotides match TRBD1. J gave up 0 bases and V 6 bases, and 10 bases lay outside the gene matches. The CDR3 is 15 residues long. CDR1 is SQVTM and CDR2 is ANQGSEA in the germline V gene. CDR3 in amino acids: CSVVDYRGSNYGYTF. As DNA, the CDR3 is TGCAGCGTGGTTGATTACAGGGGATCTAACTATGGCTACACCTTC.

This clone has ten or more counts. The CDR3 DNA reads as TGCGCCAGCAGCATTGGACTAGCGGGGATCTACGAGCAGTACTTC. Its protein product is CASSIGLAGIYEQYF. The rearrangement joins TRBV5-1 to TRBJ2-7, with 12 bases identical to TRBD2. Per the germline V gene, CDR1 is SGHRS and CDR2 is YFSETQ. With 4 bases clipped from V and 3 bases from J, the junction kept 5 bases outside the gene matches. CDR3 length: 15 residues.

V and J are TRBV28 and TRBJ2-1; 10 bases align to TRBD2. Germline CDR1 and CDR2: MDHEN and SYDVKM. The ends lost 7 bases at V and 4 bases at J; junction bases unmatched: 7. This CDR3 contains 15 residues. Here the CDR3 reads CASTTGLAEYNEQFF. Written as DNA, the CDR3 is TGTGCCAGCACCACCGGACTAGCGGAGTACAATGAGCAGTTCTTC.

This clone was seen repeatedly, ten times or more. The chain joins TRBV28 to TRBJ1-2, with D tentatively TRBD1 (5 bases). V was pared by 5 bases and J by 8 bases, with 30 bases between. Germline CDR1 is MDHEN and CDR2 is SYDVKM. This CDR3 region has 18 residues. The CDR3 is CASSPLAPQGIVVRGYTF. Written as DNA, the CDR3 is TGTGCCAGCAGTCCCCTTGCCCCCCAGGGAATTGTGGTTAGGGGCTACACCTTC.

This clone has at least ten counts. The rearrangement links TRBV5-1 to TRBJ2-7; D is unclear. CDR3 length equals 13 residues. CDR1 and CDR2 (germline): SGHRS, YFSETQ. Trimming removed 0 bases from V and 4 bases from J, with 8 bases in between. The chain's CDR3 is CASSLGPAYEQYF. CDR3 bases: TGCGCCAGCAGCTTGGGACCGGCGTACGAGCAGTACTTC.

This clone was found many times. CDR3 amino acids: CSARVGDLTEAFF. DNA of the CDR3: TGCAGTGCTAGAGTGGGGGACCTCACTGAAGCTTTCTTT. The chain has TRBV20-1 and TRBJ1-1; tentative D call: TRBD1 (5 bases). The CDR3 has 13 amino acids. V was pared by 1 base and J by 4 bases, with 10 bases between. CDR1 is DFQATT, CDR2 SNEGSKA, per germline (reference sequence).

This clone was seen many times. The chain has TRBV11-3 and TRBJ2-5; tentative D call: TRBD1 (6 bases). V was trimmed by 4 bases and J by 5 bases, leaving 11 bases between them. Germline V CDR1 and CDR2: SGHNT, YENEEA. CDR3 length: 13 residues. The CDR3 bases are TGTGCCAGCAGCTCACAGGGCAGGGAGACCCAGTACTTC. Its translation: CASSSQGRETQYF.

This clone showed up many times. The chain carries TRBV2 and TRBJ2-5, with 7 nucleotides matching TRBD2. Germline assignment: CDR1 SNHLY and CDR2 FYNNEI. Losses at the gene ends were 2 bases for V and 4 bases for J; bases not matched to a gene: 7. The CDR3 runs 15 residues. The CDR3 nucleotides read TGTGCCAGCAGTGAATTCGAGACTAGCAGAGAGACCCAGTACTTC. Translated, it gives CASSEFETSRETQYF.

This clone was observed many times. J is TRBJ2-6 and V is TRBV4-1, with D unresolved. Looked up from germline, CDR1 is MGHRA and CDR2 is YSYEKL. The CDR3 contains 17 residues. With 0 bases removed from V and 0 bases from J, the gap between germline ends came to 9 bases. The CDR3 loop is CASSQESWGSGANVLTF. The CDR3 nucleotides are TGCGCCAGCAGCCAAGAAAGTTGGGGCTCTGGGGCCAACGTCCTGACTTTC.